This T cell receptor (beta chain) is from a study of blood T cell repertoires in COVID-19. This clone was seen a few times. The repertoire was sequenced with immunoSEQ multiplex PCR; TCRdb's copy has only in-frame clones and lacks some. This sample yields about 180,000 clones, of which approximately 80% are seen a single time; about 16% belongs to the top ten. This CDR3 has 17 residues. Looked up from germline, CDR1 is KGHSH and CDR2 is LQKENI. V dropped 5 bases and J dropped 2; count of bases not matched to a gene: 10. The cohort comprised adults aged roughly 18 to 90 years residing in about 25 US areas. The recovered donors of Cohort 3 showed two negative PCRs, clearance, or symptom resolution.

The sequencing input was PBMCs or T cells enriched from blood (not recorded which). This chain connects TRBV18 to TRBJ1-5, with 9 bases aligning to TRBD1. This sequence was found in a man in his fifties or sixties who had recovered from COVID-19. The CDR3 DNA follows: TGTGCCAGCTCAAAGACCCGGGACAGGGAGGGCAATCAGCCCCAGCATTTT. It translates to CASSKTRDREGNQPQHF.